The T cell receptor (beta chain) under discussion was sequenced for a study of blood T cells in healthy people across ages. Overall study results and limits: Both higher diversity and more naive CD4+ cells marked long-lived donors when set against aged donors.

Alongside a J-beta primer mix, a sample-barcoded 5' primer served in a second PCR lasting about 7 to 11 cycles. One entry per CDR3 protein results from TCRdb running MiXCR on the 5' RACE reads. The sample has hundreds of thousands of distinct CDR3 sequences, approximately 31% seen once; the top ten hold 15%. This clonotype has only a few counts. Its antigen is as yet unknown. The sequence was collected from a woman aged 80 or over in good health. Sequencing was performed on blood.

CDR3 DNA: TGTGCCTGGGATTACACAGATACGCAGTATTTT. Encoded protein: CAWDYTDTQYF. This chain uses TRBV30 with TRBJ2-3; D uncertain. CDR3 length equals 11 residues. Germline CDR1 reads GTSNPN; CDR2 reads SVGIG (reference sequence). V was pared by 5 bases and J by 2 bases, with 5 bases between.